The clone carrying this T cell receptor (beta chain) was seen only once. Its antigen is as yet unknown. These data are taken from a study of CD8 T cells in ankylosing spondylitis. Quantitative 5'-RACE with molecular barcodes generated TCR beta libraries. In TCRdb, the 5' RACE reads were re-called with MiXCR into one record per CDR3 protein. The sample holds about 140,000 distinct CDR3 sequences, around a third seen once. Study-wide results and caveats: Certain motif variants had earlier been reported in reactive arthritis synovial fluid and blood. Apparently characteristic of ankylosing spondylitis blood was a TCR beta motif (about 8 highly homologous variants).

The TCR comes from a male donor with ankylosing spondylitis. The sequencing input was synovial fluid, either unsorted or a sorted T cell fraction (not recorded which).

The CDR3 DNA is TGTGCCAGCAGTCTCCACAGGGACAACACAGATACGCAGTATTTT. This translates into CASSLHRDNTDTQYF. V usage is TRBV12-3 or TRBV12-4 and J usage is TRBJ2-3; tentative D call: TRBD1 (6 bases). The V gene lost 5 bases and the J gene lost 2 bases, with 14 bases spanning the gap. This CDR3 has 15 amino acids.